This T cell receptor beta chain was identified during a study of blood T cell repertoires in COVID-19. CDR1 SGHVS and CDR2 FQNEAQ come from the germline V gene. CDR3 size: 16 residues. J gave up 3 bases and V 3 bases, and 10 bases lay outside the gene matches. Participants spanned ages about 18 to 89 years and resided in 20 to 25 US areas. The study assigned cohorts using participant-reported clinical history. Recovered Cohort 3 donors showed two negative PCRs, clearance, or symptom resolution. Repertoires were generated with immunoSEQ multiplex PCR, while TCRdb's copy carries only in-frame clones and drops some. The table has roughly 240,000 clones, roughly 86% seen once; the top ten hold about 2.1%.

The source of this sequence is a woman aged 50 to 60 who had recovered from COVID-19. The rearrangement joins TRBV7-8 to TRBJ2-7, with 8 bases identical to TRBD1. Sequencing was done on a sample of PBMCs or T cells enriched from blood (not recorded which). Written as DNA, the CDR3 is TGTGCCAGCAGCTTGCCCGGACAGGGCGGATTCTACGAGCAGTACTTC. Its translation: CASSLPGQGGFYEQYF.